Below, 32 T cell receptor beta chains from the same sample are listed, as sequenced in a study of blood T cell repertoires in COVID-19. Libraries were prepared by immunoSEQ multiplex PCR; TCRdb keeps only in-frame clonotypes and omits some of them. Counted here are more than 90,000 clones, about 90% occurring once; the ten biggest clones make up roughly 17%. Sequenced: peripheral blood. These receptors were taken from a man in his fifties or sixties with acute or convalescent COVID-19.

The genes are TRBV28 and TRBJ1-4, with 7 nucleotides matching TRBD1. CDR1 and CDR2 (germline): MDHEN, SYDVKM. This CDR3 contains 15 residues. Trimming cost V 3 bases and J 7 bases; bases outside gene matches: 8. The CDR3 sequence: CASSFAGTATEKLFF. The CDR3 bases are TGTGCCAGCAGTTTCGCCGGGACAGCGACTGAAAAACTGTTTTTT.

The chain couples TRBV9 to TRBJ2-3; D is uncertain. The CDR3 runs 12 residues. The V end lost 2 bases, the J end lost 2 bases, and 3 bases lay between the germline ends. Germline V gives CDR1 SGDLS, CDR2 YYNGEE. CDR3 DNA sequence: TGTGCCAGCAGCGTCCTCACAGATACGCAGTATTTT. It yields the protein CASSVLTDTQYF.

V gene TRBV7-8 combines with J gene TRBJ2-3; 7 nucleotides line up with TRBD2. Trimming cost V 2 bases and J 1 base; bases outside gene matches: 0. Germline CDR1 and CDR2: SGHVS and FQNEAQ. The CDR3 contains 14 residues. In DNA, the CDR3 is TGTGCCAGCAGCTTAAGCGGGGGCACAGATACGCAGTATTTT. It codes for CASSLSGGTDTQYF.

The chain combines TRBV6-6 with TRBJ2-7; 9 bases are a match to TRBD1. Germline V gene data show CDR1 as MNHNY and CDR2 as SVGAGI (reference sequence). J was trimmed by 8 bases and V by 6 bases; bases with no gene match: 14. There are 15 residues in the CDR3. The CDR3 DNA follows: TGTGCCAGCAGACCAACAGGGGGCGCATTGAAGAAGCAGTACTTC. The encoded protein is CASRPTGGALKKQYF.

J is TRBJ1-6 and V is TRBV6-1; D unresolved. Germline CDR1 and CDR2: MNHNS and SASEGT. The CDR3 runs to 19 residues. V was cut by 0 bases and J by 3 bases, with 18 bases left in between. The CDR3 bases are TGTGCCAGCAGTGAAGCGCTTCAGGCGGGAGAGGGCTATAATTCACCCCTCCACTTT. It translates to CASSEALQAGEGYNSPLHF.

This rearrangement joins TRBV2 to TRBJ1-5; 11 positions match TRBD1. Germline V gives CDR1 SNHLY, CDR2 FYNNEI. The junction had 3 bases not matched to a gene; V was cut back by 7 bases and J by 7 bases. The length of the CDR3 is 13 residues. The CDR3 nucleotides read TGTGCCAGCACGGGACAGGGGGAACAGCCCCAGCATTTT. Protein sequence: CASTGQGEQPQHF.

The chain recombines TRBV10-1 with TRBJ2-1; D is undetermined. Germline CDR1 WNHNN, CDR2 SYGVQD (reference sequence). The CDR3 totals 13 residues. V dropped 6 bases and J dropped 2 bases, with 8 bases sitting between them. The CDR3 DNA follows: TGCGCCAGCAGCCCCACTACCTACAATGAGCAGTTCTTC. Amino acids: CASSPTTYNEQFF.

The chain is built from TRBV7-9 and TRBJ1-2, with a weak D call TRBD1 (6 bases). The CDR3 has 14 residues. Trimming left V 2 bases short and J 2 bases short, with 9 bases between. Looked up from germline, CDR1 is SEHNR and CDR2 is FQNEAQ (reference sequence). CDR3 loop: CASSLPGANYGYTF. Here the CDR3 DNA reads TGTGCCAGCAGCTTACCAGGGGCCAACTATGGCTACACCTTC.

V gene TRBV9 combines with J gene TRBJ2-7, with D perhaps matching TRBD2 (5 bases). The germline CDR1 and CDR2 sequences are SGDLS and YYNGEE. The CDR3 sequence is 17 residues long. The V end lost 1 base, the J end lost 1 base, and 18 bases lay between the germline ends. CDR3 sequence: CASSVYLRRTGSYEQYF. CDR3 coding DNA: TGTGCCAGCAGCGTATACCTCCGGAGGACTGGTTCCTACGAGCAGTACTTC.

The V and J genes are TRBV6-5 and TRBJ1-6, with D unresolved. V lost 6 bases and J 3 bases, leaving 9 bases between the germline ends. Germline loops: CDR1 MNHEY, CDR2 SVGAGI. This CDR3 contains 14 residues. CDR3 DNA: TGTGCCAGCAGCCAATCATTCTATAATTCACCCCTCCACTTT. Translated: CASSQSFYNSPLHF.

This chain joins TRBV5-1 and TRBJ2-1, with TRBD1 as a possible D gene (6 bases). This CDR3 region has 12 residues. Trimming cost V 0 bases and J 9 bases, with 7 bases left between them. The germline V gene encodes CDR1 SGHRS and CDR2 YFSETQ. The CDR3 coding sequence is TGCGCCAGCAGCTTGGACAGGGCTGAGCAGTTCTTC. Translation gives CASSLDRAEQFF.

Points on this clone: At the DNA level, this CDR3 is encoded by other sequences in the same sample as well. The gene calls are TRBV19 and TRBJ2-6; 8 nucleotides line up with TRBD1. This CDR3 has 16 residues. The V and J ends lost 3 bases and 0 bases, in that order; junction bases with no gene match: 1. Looked up from germline, CDR1 is LNHDA and CDR2 is SQIVND (reference sequence). The CDR3 nucleotides are TGTGCCAGTAGTATGGGACAGGCCTCTGGGGCCAACGTCCTGACTTTC. Translated, it gives CASSMGQASGANVLTF.

The chain links TRBV6-6 to TRBJ2-1, with 12 nucleotides matching TRBD2. Germline CDR1 reads MNHNY; CDR2 reads SVGAGI (reference sequence). The CDR3 length is 14 residues. The V segment lost 7 bases and the J segment 4 bases; nucleotides outside the gene matches: 2. The CDR3 region is CASNGLAGYNEQFF. The DNA of the CDR3 is TGTGCCAGCAACGGACTAGCGGGGTACAATGAGCAGTTCTTC.

The chain recombines TRBV7-3 with TRBJ2-3; a possible D gene is TRBD2 (6 bases). Germline CDR1 SGHTA, CDR2 FQGTGA. V was pared by 2 bases and J by 4 bases, with 13 bases between. The CDR3 sequence is 15 residues long. The chain's CDR3 is CASSLLGGGADTQYF. The CDR3 nucleotides read TGTGCCAGCAGCTTATTGGGGGGTGGAGCAGATACGCAGTATTTT.

This clone was counted once. The J gene is TRBJ2-3, the V gene TRBV13; 10 positions agree with TRBD2. J lost 2 bases, V lost 5 bases, and 7 bases had no gene match. Germline CDR1 PRHDT, CDR2 FYEKMQ (reference sequence). The CDR3 length is 16 residues. The CDR3 spells CASSEIAGGYTDTQYF. The CDR3 DNA reads as TGTGCCAGCAGCGAAATAGCGGGGGGTTACACAGATACGCAGTATTTT.

The CDR3 loop is CASSLSGQGGSEKLFF. The CDR3 nucleotides are TGCGCCAGCAGCTTGTCCGGACAGGGGGGGAGTGAAAAACTGTTTTTT. The genes are TRBV5-1 and TRBJ1-4; 10 bases are shared with TRBD1. V trimming: 1 base; J trimming: 7 bases; junction bases outside the gene matches: 7. This CDR3 region has 16 residues. The germline V gene encodes CDR1 SGHRS and CDR2 YFSETQ.

The CDR3 DNA reads as TGTGCCAGCAGGGCCACTGAAGCTTTCTTT. Translated: CASRATEAFF. The V gene is TRBV7-9, the J gene TRBJ1-1, with D unclear. The CDR3 has 10 amino acids. Germline loops: CDR1 SEHNR, CDR2 FQNEAQ (reference sequence). Trimming cost V 6 bases and J 4 bases, with 3 bases left between them.

This chain links TRBV6-5 with TRBJ1-2; D is undetermined. Germline V gene data show CDR1 as MNHEY and CDR2 as SVGAGI. The CDR3 totals 13 residues. The V and J ends lost 5 bases and 2 bases respectively, with 9 bases between them. The CDR3 is CASSHQQNYGYTF. For the CDR3, the DNA is TGTGCCAGCAGTCACCAACAAAACTATGGCTACACCTTC.

The chain links TRBV30 to TRBJ2-2; 7 bases match TRBD2. This CDR3 spans 14 amino acids. Unmatched junction bases numbered 8, after V lost 2 bases and J lost 8 bases. Germline CDR1 and CDR2: GTSNPN and SVGIG (reference sequence). Here the CDR3 DNA reads TGTGCCTGGAGTTCCCTCGGGGGGAAAGGGGAGCTGTTTTTT. It encodes CAWSSLGGKGELFF.

Worth noting for this clone: Other DNA sequences in this sample translate to the same CDR3. The chain is built from TRBV7-4 and TRBJ2-5; 12 bases fit TRBD2. CDR3 size: 15 residues. CDR1 and CDR2 (germline): SGHVT, SQSDAQ. V was clipped by 4 bases and J by 2 bases; unmatched bases: 2. CDR3: CASSSGLAGQETQYF. The CDR3 region has the DNA TGTGCCAGCAGCTCCGGACTAGCGGGGCAAGAGACCCAGTACTTC.

This chain links TRBV19 with TRBJ2-1; TRBD2 matches 16 bases. V shed 5 bases and J 8 bases; nucleotides not matched to a gene: 3. CDR3 length: 15 amino acids. Germline V lookup: CDR1 LNHDA, CDR2 SQIVND (reference sequence). In DNA form, the CDR3 reads TGTGCCAGTAGTCCCGGGACTAGCGGGGGGGATGAGCAGTTCTTC. The encoded protein is CASSPGTSGGDEQFF. The whole variable domain, filled in from reference TRBV19 and TRBJ2-1, reads DGGITQSPKYLFRKEGQNVTLSCEQNLNHDAMYWYRQDPGQGLRLIYYSQIVNDFQKGDIAEGYSVSREKKESFPLTVTSAQKNPTAFYLCASSPGTSGGDEQFFGPGTRLTVL.

The chain links TRBV5-1 to TRBJ1-1; D gene unclear. Deletions cut 1 base from V and 8 bases from J, with 12 bases between. This CDR3 comprises 13 residues. Germline values: CDR1 SGHRS, CDR2 YFSETQ. CDR3: CASSLIGAAEAFF. The CDR3 region has the DNA TGCGCCAGCAGCTTGATTGGAGCAGCCGAAGCTTTCTTT.

In its sample, this clone was seen once. The rearrangement links TRBV4-3 to TRBJ2-7, with 7 bases lining up with TRBD1. This CDR3 has 14 amino acids. Unmatched junction bases numbered 4, after V lost 0 bases and J lost 5 bases. The V gene's germline CDR1 is LGHNA and CDR2 YSLEER. The CDR3 spells CASSQDSDRDEQYF. CDR3 in DNA: TGCGCCAGCAGCCAAGATAGCGACAGGGACGAGCAGTACTTC.

A single count supports this clone. The chain recombines TRBV7-7 with TRBJ2-1; 8 positions match TRBD1. Germline lookup yields CDR1 SSHAT and CDR2 FNYEAQ (reference sequence). The V and J ends lost 0 bases and 7 bases, in that order; junction bases with no gene match: 8. The CDR3 totals 16 residues. CDR3 DNA sequence: TGTGCCAGCAGCTTAGCTGACAGGGGCGGGTGGAATGAGCAGTTCTTC. Encoded protein: CASSLADRGGWNEQFF.

The chain uses TRBV21-1 and TRBJ2-7; TRBD1, the table's D call, lacks a check against the DNA. TRBV21-1 is a pseudogene segment. The CDR3 contains 16 residues. CDR3 sequence: CASRNPGTVGIYEQYF. The CDR3 nucleotides read TGTGCCAGCAGAAACCCCGGGACAGTGGGAATCTACGAGCAGTACTTC.

The CDR3 bases are TGTGCCATCAGTGAGTCGACTAGCGGGGGATCTGACACCGGGGAGCTGTTTTTT. Encoded protein: CAISESTSGGSDTGELFF. The V and J genes are TRBV10-3 and TRBJ2-2; 12 nucleotides line up with TRBD2. J lost 3 bases, V lost 0 bases, and 5 bases had no gene match. Germline values: CDR1 ENHRY, CDR2 SYGVKD. The CDR3 sequence is 18 residues long.

CDR3 protein: CAGGGRGNTEAFF. The CDR3 region has the DNA TGTGCCGGAGGGGGCAGGGGGAACACTGAAGCTTTCTTT. The V and J genes are TRBV30 and TRBJ1-1; 7 positions match TRBD1. Germline-derived CDR1 and CDR2 are GTSNPN and SVGIG (reference sequence). The CDR3 contains 13 residues. Unmatched junction bases numbered 7, after V lost 8 bases and J lost 1 base.

The V gene is TRBV9, the J gene TRBJ1-3; maybe TRBD1 (5 bases). CDR3 length: 15 amino acids. V dropped 2 bases and J dropped 4 bases, with 13 bases sitting between them. Germline CDR1 is SGDLS and CDR2 is YYNGEE. The CDR3 protein is CASSVGQGDGNTIYF. CDR3 bases: TGTGCCAGCAGCGTCGGGCAGGGTGACGGAAACACCATATATTTT.

This chain connects TRBV15 to TRBJ2-1, with TRBD1 as a possible D gene (6 bases). Germline V gene lookup returns CDR1 LNHNV and CDR2 YYDKDF (reference sequence). The CDR3 length is 16 residues. The V and J ends lost 1 base and 0 bases respectively, with 10 bases between them. The CDR3 coding sequence is TGTGCCACCAGCAGAGCGGGGACAAACTCCTACAATGAGCAGTTCTTC. This encodes CATSRAGTNSYNEQFF. The complete variable domain, with remaining parts taken from reference TRBV15 and TRBJ2-1, reads DAMVIQNPRYQVTQFGKPVTLSCSQTLNHNVMYWYQQKSSQAPKLLFHYYDKDFNNEADTPDNFQSRRPNTSFCFLDIRSPGLGDTAMYLCATSRAGTNSYNEQFFGPGTRLTVL.

This clone was observed once. The chain has TRBV4-1 and TRBJ2-5; D may be TRBD1 (6 bases). Trimming took off 4 bases at V and 2 bases at J, with 17 bases between the two ends. This CDR3 is built from 16 residues. Germline-derived CDR1 and CDR2 are MGHRA and YSYEKL. The DNA for the CDR3 is TGCGCCAGCAGCCCAAACTCCGGGACACATCAAGAGACCCAGTACTTC. Its translation is CASSPNSGTHQETQYF.

This rearrangement joins TRBV7-9 to TRBJ1-6; D is ambiguous. This CDR3 region has 16 residues. The V gene's germline CDR1 is SEHNR and CDR2 FQNEAQ (reference sequence). Trimming took 1 base from V and 10 from J, leaving 17 bases between them. The CDR3 region is CASSLVGPTEFSPLHF. CDR3 nucleotide sequence: TGTGCCAGCAGCTTAGTTGGTCCTACAGAGTTCTCACCCCTCCACTTT.

The gene calls are TRBV6-5 and TRBJ1-6; no clear D gene. V lost 5 bases, J lost 0 bases, and 8 bases lay in between. The CDR3 extends over 15 amino acids. The germline V gene encodes CDR1 MNHEY and CDR2 SVGAGI. CDR3 coding DNA: TGTGCCAGCAGTCCCGAGGGCTCCTATAATTCACCCCTCCACTTT. This sequence encodes CASSPEGSYNSPLHF.